Below are 4 T cell receptor beta chains sequenced from a single sample in a study of beta chain features in type 1 diabetes. All of the isolated RNA was reverse transcribed, so expressed TCRB transcripts were sequenced. Data came from immunoSEQ multiplex PCR; TCRdb stores just in-frame clones and leaves some out. Of hundreds of thousands of clones listed, around 15% are singletons. The sequenced material came from naive CD4+ T cells from blood. Receptors were obtained from a man between 18 and 35 years old in good health.

The chain couples TRBV5-1 to TRBJ1-2; no clear D. V was trimmed by 0 bases and J by 8 bases, leaving 14 bases between them. The CDR3 loop spans 14 amino acids. From germline, CDR1 is SGHRS and CDR2 YFSETQ. CDR3 in amino acids: CASSLASGEGGYTF. CDR3 bases: TGCGCCAGCAGCTTGGCTAGTGGAGAGGGCGGCTACACCTTC.

V and J are TRBV6-5 and TRBJ2-5, with 7 bases lining up with TRBD2. This CDR3 is built from 13 residues. The J segment lost 5 bases and the V segment lost 5 bases, leaving 5 bases of the junction unmatched. The germline CDR1 and CDR2 sequences are MNHEY and SVGAGI. The CDR3 is CASSPRGGETQYF. CDR3 bases: TGTGCCAGCAGTCCACGGGGAGGGGAGACCCAGTACTTC.

In this sample, this clone turned up a few times. The rearrangement joins TRBV7-2 to TRBJ1-5; D might be TRBD1 (6 bases). V was cut by 1 base and J by 9 bases, with 13 bases left in between. Germline V CDR1 and CDR2: SGHTA, FQGNSA. This CDR3 spans 14 amino acids. Here the CDR3 reads CASSLDRDSPPQHF. CDR3 DNA: TGTGCCAGCAGCTTAGACAGGGATAGTCCGCCCCAGCATTTT.

The J gene is TRBJ1-2, the V gene TRBV7-6; the match to TRBD1 covers 7 bases. CDR1 SGHVS and CDR2 FNYEAQ come from the germline V gene. The CDR3 is made up of 13 amino acids. Trimming removed 5 bases from V and 7 bases from J; junction bases left unmatched: 7. The CDR3 coding sequence is TGTGCCAGCAGCCCTCAGGGGGTAGGTGGCTACACCTTC. Translating it yields CASSPQGVGGYTF.